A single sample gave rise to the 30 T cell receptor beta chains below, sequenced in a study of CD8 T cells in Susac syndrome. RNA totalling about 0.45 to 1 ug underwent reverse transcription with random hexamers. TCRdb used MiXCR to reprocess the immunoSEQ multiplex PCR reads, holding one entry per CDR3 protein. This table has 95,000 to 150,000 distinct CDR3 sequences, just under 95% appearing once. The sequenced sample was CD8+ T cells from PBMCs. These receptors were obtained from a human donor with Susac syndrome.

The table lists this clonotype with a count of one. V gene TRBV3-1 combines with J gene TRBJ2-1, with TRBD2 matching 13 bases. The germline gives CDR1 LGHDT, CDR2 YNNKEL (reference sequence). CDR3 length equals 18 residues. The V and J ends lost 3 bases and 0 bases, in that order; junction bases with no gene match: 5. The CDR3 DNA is TGTGCCAGCAGCCATCCAACTAGCGGGGGGGCCTCCTACAATGAGCAGTTCTTC. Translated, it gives CASSHPTSGGASYNEQFF.

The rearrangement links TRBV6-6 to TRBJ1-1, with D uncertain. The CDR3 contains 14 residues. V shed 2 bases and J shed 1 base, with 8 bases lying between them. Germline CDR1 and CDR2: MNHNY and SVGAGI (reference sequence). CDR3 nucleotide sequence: TGTGCCAGCAGTTACGAGAGAGAGAACACTGAAGCTTTCTTT. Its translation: CASSYERENTEAFF.

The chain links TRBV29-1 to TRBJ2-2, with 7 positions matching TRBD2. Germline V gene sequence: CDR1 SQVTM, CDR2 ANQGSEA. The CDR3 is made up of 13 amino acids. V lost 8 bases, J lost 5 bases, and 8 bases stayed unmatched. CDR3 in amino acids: CSSREGITGELFF. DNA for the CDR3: TGCAGCTCAAGGGAGGGGATTACCGGGGAGCTGTTTTTT.

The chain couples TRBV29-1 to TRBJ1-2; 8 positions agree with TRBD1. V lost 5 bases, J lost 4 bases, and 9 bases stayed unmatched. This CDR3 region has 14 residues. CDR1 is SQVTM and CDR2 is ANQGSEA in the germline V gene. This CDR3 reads CSVQGANVGYGYTF. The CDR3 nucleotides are TGCAGCGTTCAGGGGGCAAATGTGGGCTATGGCTACACCTTC.

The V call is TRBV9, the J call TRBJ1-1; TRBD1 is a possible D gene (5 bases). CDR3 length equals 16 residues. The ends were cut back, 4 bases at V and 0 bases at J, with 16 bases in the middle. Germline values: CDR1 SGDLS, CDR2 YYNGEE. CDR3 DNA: TGTGCCAGCAGCCCGTCTCTTGGGGCCTTGAACACTGAAGCTTTCTTT. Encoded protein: CASSPSLGALNTEAFF.

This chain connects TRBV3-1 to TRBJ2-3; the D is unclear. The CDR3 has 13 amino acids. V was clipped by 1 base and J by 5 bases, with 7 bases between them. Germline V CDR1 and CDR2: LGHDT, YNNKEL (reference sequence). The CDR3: CASSQADEDTQYF. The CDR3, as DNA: TGTGCCAGCAGCCAAGCTGACGAAGATACGCAGTATTTT.

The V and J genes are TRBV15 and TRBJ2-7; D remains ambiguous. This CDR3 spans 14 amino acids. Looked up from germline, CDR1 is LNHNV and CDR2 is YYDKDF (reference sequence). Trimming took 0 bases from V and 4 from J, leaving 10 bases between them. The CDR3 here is CATSRDRSLYEQYF. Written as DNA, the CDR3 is TGTGCCACCAGCAGAGACCGGTCCTTGTACGAGCAGTACTTC.

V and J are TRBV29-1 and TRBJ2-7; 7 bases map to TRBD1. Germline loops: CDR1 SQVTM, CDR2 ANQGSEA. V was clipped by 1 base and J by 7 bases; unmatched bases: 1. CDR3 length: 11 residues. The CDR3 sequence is CSVEAGGEQYF. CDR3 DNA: TGCAGCGTTGAAGCAGGGGGAGAGCAGTACTTC.

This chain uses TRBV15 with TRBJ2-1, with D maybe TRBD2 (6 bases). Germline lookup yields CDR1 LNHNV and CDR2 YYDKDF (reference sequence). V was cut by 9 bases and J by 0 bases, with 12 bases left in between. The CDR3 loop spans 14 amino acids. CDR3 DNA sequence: TGTGCCACTTCGGGGAGGAGCTCCTACAATGAGCAGTTCTTC. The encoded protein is CATSGRSSYNEQFF.

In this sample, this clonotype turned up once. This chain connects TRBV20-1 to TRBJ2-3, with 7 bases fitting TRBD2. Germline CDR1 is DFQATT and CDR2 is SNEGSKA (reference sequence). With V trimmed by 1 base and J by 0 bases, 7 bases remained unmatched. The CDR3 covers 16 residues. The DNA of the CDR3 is TGCAGTGCTAGAGCGGGGGGAAGAGATAGCACAGATACGCAGTATTTT. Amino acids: CSARAGGRDSTDTQYF.

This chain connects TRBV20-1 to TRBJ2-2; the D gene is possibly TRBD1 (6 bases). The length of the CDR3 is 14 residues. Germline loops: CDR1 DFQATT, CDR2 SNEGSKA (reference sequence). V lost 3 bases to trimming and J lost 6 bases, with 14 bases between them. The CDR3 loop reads CSASPPDSSGELFF. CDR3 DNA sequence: TGCAGTGCTAGCCCCCCGGACAGTTCCGGGGAGCTGTTTTTT.

CDR3 amino acids: CSVERGKGWNTEAFF. CDR3 DNA sequence: TGCAGCGTTGAGAGAGGTAAGGGGTGGAACACTGAAGCTTTCTTT. The chain employs TRBV29-1 and TRBJ1-1; D is perhaps TRBD1 (5 bases). Germline V gene lookup returns CDR1 SQVTM and CDR2 ANQGSEA. The CDR3 has 15 amino acids. Trimming removed 3 bases from V and 1 base from J, with 15 bases in between.

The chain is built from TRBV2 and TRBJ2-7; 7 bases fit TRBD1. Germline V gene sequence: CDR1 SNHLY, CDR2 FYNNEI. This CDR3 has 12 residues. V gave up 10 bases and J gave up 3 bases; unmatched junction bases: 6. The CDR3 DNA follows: TGTGCCATAAGAGGGGGCGTCTACGAGCAGTACTTC. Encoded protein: CAIRGGVYEQYF. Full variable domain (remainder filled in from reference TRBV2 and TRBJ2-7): EPEVTQTPSHQVTQMGQEVILRCVPISNHLYFYWYRQILGQKVEFLVSFYNNEISEKSEIFDDQFSVERPDGSNFTLKIRSTKLEDSAMYFCAIRGGVYEQYFGPGTRLTVT.

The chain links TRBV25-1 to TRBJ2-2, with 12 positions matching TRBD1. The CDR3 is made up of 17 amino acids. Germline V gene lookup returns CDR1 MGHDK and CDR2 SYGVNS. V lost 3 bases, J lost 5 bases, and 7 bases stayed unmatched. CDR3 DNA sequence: TGTGCCAGCAGTGATTGGGGGACAGGGGGCTTAACCGGGGAGCTGTTTTTT. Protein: CASSDWGTGGLTGELFF.

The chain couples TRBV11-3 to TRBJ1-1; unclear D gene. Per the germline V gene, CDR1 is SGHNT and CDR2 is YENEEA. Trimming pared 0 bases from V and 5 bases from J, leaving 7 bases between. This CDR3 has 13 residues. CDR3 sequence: CASSLDPGTEAFF. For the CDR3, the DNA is TGTGCCAGCAGCTTAGATCCGGGGACTGAAGCTTTCTTT.

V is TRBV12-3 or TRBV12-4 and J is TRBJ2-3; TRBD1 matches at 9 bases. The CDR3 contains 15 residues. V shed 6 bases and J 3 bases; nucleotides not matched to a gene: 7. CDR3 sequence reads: CASRSGTGRTDTQYF. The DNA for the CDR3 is TGTGCCAGCAGGTCCGGGACAGGGAGGACAGATACGCAGTATTTT.

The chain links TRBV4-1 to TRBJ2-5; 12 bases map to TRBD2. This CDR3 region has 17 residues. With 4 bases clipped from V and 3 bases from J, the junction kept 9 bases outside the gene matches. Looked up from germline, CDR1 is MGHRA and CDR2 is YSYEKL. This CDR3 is CASSPYSSGGAEETQYF. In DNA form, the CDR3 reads TGCGCCAGCAGCCCTTACTCTAGCGGGGGGGCCGAAGAGACCCAGTACTTC.

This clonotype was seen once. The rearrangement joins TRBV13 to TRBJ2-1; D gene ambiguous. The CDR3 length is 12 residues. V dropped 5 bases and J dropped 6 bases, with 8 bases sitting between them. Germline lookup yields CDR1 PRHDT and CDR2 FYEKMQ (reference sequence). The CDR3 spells CASSPNSNEQFF. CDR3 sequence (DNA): TGTGCCAGCAGCCCCAACTCCAATGAGCAGTTCTTC.

CDR3 DNA sequence: TGTGCCAGCAGTGACTACAAAGGGACCGACCTCTCTGGAAACACCATATATTTT. This codes for CASSDYKGTDLSGNTIYF. The chain carries TRBV25-1 and TRBJ1-3, with a possible D match to TRBD1 (5 bases). The CDR3 has 18 amino acids. The V gene lost 3 bases and the J gene lost 0 bases, with 18 bases spanning the gap. Germline V gives CDR1 MGHDK, CDR2 SYGVNS.

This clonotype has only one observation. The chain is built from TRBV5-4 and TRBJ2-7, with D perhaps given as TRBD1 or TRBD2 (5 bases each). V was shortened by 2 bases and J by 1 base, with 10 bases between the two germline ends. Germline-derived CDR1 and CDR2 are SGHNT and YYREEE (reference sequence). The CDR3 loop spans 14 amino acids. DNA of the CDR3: TGTGCCAGCAGCTTTGGGACGAGGTCCTACGAGCAGTACTTC. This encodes CASSFGTRSYEQYF.

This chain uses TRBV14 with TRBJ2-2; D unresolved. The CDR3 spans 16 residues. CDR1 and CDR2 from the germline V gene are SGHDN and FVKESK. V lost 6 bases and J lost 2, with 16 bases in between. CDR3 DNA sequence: TGTGCCAGCAGACCCGACGTAGGAGAAAACACCGGGGAGCTGTTTTTT. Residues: CASRPDVGENTGELFF.

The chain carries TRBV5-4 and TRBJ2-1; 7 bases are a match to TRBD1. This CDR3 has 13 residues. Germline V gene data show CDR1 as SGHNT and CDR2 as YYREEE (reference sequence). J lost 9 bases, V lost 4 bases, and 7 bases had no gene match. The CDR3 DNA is TGTGCCAGCAGCCCTGGACAGGCGATTGAGCAGTTCTTC. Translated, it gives CASSPGQAIEQFF.

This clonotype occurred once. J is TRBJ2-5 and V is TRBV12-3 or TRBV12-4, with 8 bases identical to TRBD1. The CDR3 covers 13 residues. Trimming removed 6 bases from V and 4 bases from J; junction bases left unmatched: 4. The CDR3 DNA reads TGTGCCAGCAGCCCGGGACAGGCAGAGACCCAGTACTTC. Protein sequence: CASSPGQAETQYF.

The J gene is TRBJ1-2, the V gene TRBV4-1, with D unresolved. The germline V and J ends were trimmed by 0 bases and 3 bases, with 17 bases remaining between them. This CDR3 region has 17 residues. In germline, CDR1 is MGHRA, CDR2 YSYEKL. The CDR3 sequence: CASSQERRAGGDYGYTF. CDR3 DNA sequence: TGCGCCAGCAGCCAAGAAAGAAGAGCAGGAGGAGACTATGGCTACACCTTC.

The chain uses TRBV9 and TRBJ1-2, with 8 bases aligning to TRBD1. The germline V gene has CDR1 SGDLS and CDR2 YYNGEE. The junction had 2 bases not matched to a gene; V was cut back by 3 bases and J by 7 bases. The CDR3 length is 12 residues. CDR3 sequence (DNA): TGTGCCAGCAGCGGGACAGGGTCTGGCTACACCTTC. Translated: CASSGTGSGYTF.

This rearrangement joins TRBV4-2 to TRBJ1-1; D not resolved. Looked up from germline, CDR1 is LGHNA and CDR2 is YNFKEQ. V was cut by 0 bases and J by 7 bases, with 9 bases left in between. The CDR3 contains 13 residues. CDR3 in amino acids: CASSQERAYEAFF. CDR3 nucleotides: TGTGCCAGCAGCCAAGAGAGGGCCTATGAAGCTTTCTTT.

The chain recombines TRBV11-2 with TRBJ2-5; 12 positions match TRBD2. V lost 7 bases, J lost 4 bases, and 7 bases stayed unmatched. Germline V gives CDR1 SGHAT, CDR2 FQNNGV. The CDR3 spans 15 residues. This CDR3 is CASTLAGGRVETQYF. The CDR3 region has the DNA TGTGCCAGCACACTAGCGGGGGGCCGGGTAGAGACCCAGTACTTC.

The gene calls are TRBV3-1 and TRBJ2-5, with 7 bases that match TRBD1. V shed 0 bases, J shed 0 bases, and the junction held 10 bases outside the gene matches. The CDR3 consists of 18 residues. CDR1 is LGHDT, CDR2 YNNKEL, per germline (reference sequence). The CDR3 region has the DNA TGTGCCAGCAGCCAAGAAGGGGGCCCGACGCCGTACCAAGAGACCCAGTACTTC. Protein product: CASSQEGGPTPYQETQYF.

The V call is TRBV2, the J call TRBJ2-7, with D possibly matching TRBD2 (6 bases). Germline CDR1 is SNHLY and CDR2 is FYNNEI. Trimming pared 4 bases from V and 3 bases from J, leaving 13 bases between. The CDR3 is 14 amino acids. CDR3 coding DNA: TGTGCCAGCAGTGCGGAGGGTTGGAGCTACGAGCAGTACTTC. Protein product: CASSAEGWSYEQYF.

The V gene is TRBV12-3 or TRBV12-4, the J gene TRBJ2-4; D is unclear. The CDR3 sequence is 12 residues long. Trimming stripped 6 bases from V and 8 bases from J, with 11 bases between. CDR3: CASSLTSYIQYF. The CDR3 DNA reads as TGTGCCAGCAGCCTCACATCATACATTCAGTACTTC.